The entry below describes one T cell receptor (beta chain). The antigen it binds to is not known. No base qualities exist here, and no much larger clone lies one base off it. Library prep was done by the immunoSEQ multiplex PCR assay. For TCR sequencing, RNA was extracted from every sample and reverse transcribed into cDNA to serve as template. SuperScript III was used for first-strand cDNA synthesis, primed with a 2:1 mix of oligo-dT and random hexamers. Amplification bias was assessed with a synthetic immune receptor repertoire, and residual bias was removed computationally. The paper's processing steps were these. Raw reads were preprocessed for error removal, and CDR3 was defined according to IMGT conventions as running from the conserved cysteine to phenylalanine. Clonality was computed as 1 minus the Shannon entropy, with the entropy normalized by log2 of the number of productive unique TCRs. Whether scalp clones were CD4 or CD8 was inferred by matching scalp TCRbeta sequences against CD4 and CD8 repertoires sorted from blood. TCRdb took this table from immuneACCESS and kept in-frame rearrangements with V and J called. Such tables lack part of the clones; where checked against another copy, unresolved V genes explain under half of the gap, and the rest is unexplained. V and J calls and clone size are given by that table; D and trimming were obtained from the DNA. The sample records 75,000 to 100,000 clones, over 40% of which are singletons. The ten largest account for 0.75% to 0.8% of the sample.

This sample was included in a study of CD8+ T cells in alopecia areata (dated by TCRdb to between 2017 and 2018). In terms of the full investigation: Treated patients were enrolled in an open-label pilot trial of oral tofacitinib at 5 to 10 mg twice daily for moderate-to-severe alopecia areata. Tofacitinib was administered for 6 to 18 months, and 6 months of follow-up off drug were then conducted to assess delayed response and recurrence. To study T cell clonal expansion in alopecia areata, the researchers applied high-throughput TCRbeta sequencing to both the C3H/HeJ mouse model and human patients. Scalp tissue and sorted CD4+ and CD8+ peripheral blood T cells from patchy and totalis/universalis alopecia areata patients and from healthy controls were covered by human TCRbeta sequencing. Tofacitinib-treated patients had biopsies at baseline and at 4 and 24 weeks of treatment, with a later scalp biopsy in several patients. Scalp clonality was compared among normal scalp (n=4), patchy alopecia areata scalp (n=8), and alopecia totalis/universalis scalp (n=8). RNA was extracted with the PAXgene miRNA kit for fixed scalp, the miRNeasy kit for PBMCs, and the RNeasy kit for mouse skin. TCRbeta CDR3 regions were amplified by immunoSEQ multiplex PCR using 35 Vbeta forward and 13 Jbeta reverse primers. Study-wide conclusions, independent of this receptor: Unlike mouse skin, which is dominated by gammadelta T cells, normal human skin has resident alphabeta T cells that are also sequenced, and this complicates analysis of the scalp TCR repertoire. Lesional scalp, especially in alopecia totalis/universalis, showed higher clonality and more expanded CD8+ clones than normal scalp, suggesting antigenic drive. Shared TCR sequences between patients were less evident than in mice, which may be partly attributable to HLA diversity in the patient population.

CDR1 LGHNA and CDR2 YNFKEQ were looked up in the germline V gene. From the cysteine through the phenylalanine, the CDR3 covers 16 amino acids. Just the 48-base CDR3 DNA is kept, in frame starting at base 1. The germline ends are 11 bases apart after V is trimmed by 0 bases and J by 2 bases. Lesional scalp punch biopsies and peripheral blood were collected from alopecia areata patients. PBMCs were isolated by density centrifugation and stained for CD3, CD4 and CD8, and CD4+ and CD8+ T cells were sorted on a FACSAria. The TCR was taken from a human donor with alopecia areata. Here the chain combines TRBV4-2 and TRBJ1-3; TRBD1 might be the D gene, on 6 matching bases. The sample was CD4+ T cells sorted from blood. The CDR3 amino acid sequence is: CASSQELGGTGNTIYF. In nucleotide form, the sequence is TGTGCCAGCAGCCAAGAATTGGGGGGCACTGGAAACACCATATATTTT.